The entry below describes one TCR beta chain. Its antigen is currently not known. No much larger clone is present one base from it, and per-base qualities are unavailable. This entry belongs to a study of cytomegalovirus exposure and HLA in healthy donors (dated by TCRdb to about 2017). In the study overall: In an earlier analysis of roughly 590 of the donors, 276 Gb of sequence data and 120 million or so unique TCR beta sequences from roughly 190 million T cells were reported. An early release covering over 500 HLA-typed donors comprised around 300 gigabases of sequencing data and tens of millions of unique TCR sequences. Of the 300 to 500 genotyped donors, 75% to 85% were placed in the genetic ancestry cluster associated with self-reported Caucasian donors. The study aimed to test whether cataloging public T cell receptors could reveal signatures of past pathogen exposure. The study used immunosequencing to profile the T cell repertoires of some 600 subjects and linked those repertoires to cytomegalovirus serostatus. Besides the first cohort of roughly 640 subjects, a separate validation cohort made up of over 95 different subjects was used. To predict cytomegalovirus infection status, the study brought together high-throughput TCR immunosequencing, statistical association of individual TCRs with disease status, and machine learning. A later analysis re-analyzed previously published TCR beta repertoires from 666 donors and added high-resolution HLA genotyping to study TCR occurrence patterns. The later analysis used no new phenotypic data to find candidate immune exposures, relying instead on TCR beta sequences and their occurrence across donors. An earlier analysis of 500 to 650 of the donors applied high-throughput TCR beta sequencing to assess whether each TCR beta V gene segment acted as functional or pseudogenic. Donor age, sex, ethnicity and CMV serostatus were compiled alongside the repertoire data. A later genetic analysis used genome-wide SNP genotypes for about three fifths of the 666 donors, treating that subset as a discovery cohort. All discovery cohort repertoires had been generated on a single sequencing platform. Both class I and class II loci were covered by HLA typing, at four-digit resolution. Typing coverage differed by locus: A, B, C, DRB1 and DQB1 were typed in about 620-640 donors, DQA1 in 500 to 550, DPA1 in 606, and DPB1 in approximately 450. A handful of DR-DQ haplotypes were handled as single units for association and clustering because linkage in the cohort was strong. Among under 450 genotyped donors of the cohort, an average of around 240,000 unique TCR beta nucleotide sequences were sequenced per donor, around a sixth of them non-productive.

General conclusions and limits of the study: The 87-base-pair reads could not distinguish some IMGT-functional V segments, including TRBV6-2 and TRBV6-3, so those segments were excluded. The authors suggested that the approach could potentially be extended to other disease states and immunological phenotypes. Only TCR beta chains were sequenced in this cohort, and the absence of alpha or paired-chain data limited detectable features. About 17 rarely observed V segments, including chromosome 9 orphons, were excluded from the earlier analysis of a few hundred of the donors because counts were too low. A later analysis found that most CMV-associated TCR beta chains appeared HLA-restricted, with HLA associations seemingly driven largely by CMV exposure. Across donors, most TCR sequences were observed very rarely, whereas some public TCRs were present in many individuals. A group of highly shared sequence variants was considered likely to be a technical artifact of the sequencing pipeline. Sequencing depth was assumed to be roughly uniform across donors in the presence/absence analyses, though that assumption may not hold. In a later analysis, the rate of TCR association differed among HLA loci, with DRB1 alleles having the most associated TCRs and HLA-C alleles having the fewest. Because HLA typing was unavailable for some donors at each locus, only the typed subset was used in association tests. A further reported finding was that TCR beta sequences accurately predicted the HLA-A and HLA-B alleles for most subjects in the first cohort. Three of the identified cytomegalovirus-associated TCR beta chains were confirmed in vitro to be specific for cytomegalovirus antigens. Compared with equally common non-associated chains, HLA-associated TCR beta chains in a later analysis were more clonally expanded and had lower generation probabilities. When HLA alleles, especially DR and DQ, strongly co-occurred, TCR associations were difficult to assign to individual alleles. According to a later genetic analysis, donors in an Asian-associated ancestry cluster had fewer N-insertions in productive TCRs than the roughly 700-donor mean. A later analysis associated 16,951 TCR beta sequences with specific HLA alleles at a false discovery rate of 0.05. Linkage disequilibrium might explain the correlated functional status among segregating V segments, but an unknown experimental factor could not be excluded. In an earlier analysis of some 640 of the donors, most TCR beta V segments were observed in productive rearrangements about 87% or about 30% of the time, broadly matching IMGT annotations. For the cohort, immune exposure information was limited to CMV serostatus. Cytomegalovirus status was reported to be diagnosed by the classifier with high specificity and sensitivity in both the original and validation cohorts. The study listed 164 TCR beta chains as associated with cytomegalovirus. In a later genetic analysis, a missense DCLRE1C variant was associated with V-gene and J-gene trimming of TCR beta chains, and the association was replicated in an independent cohort. According to a later analysis, parvovirus B19, influenza, CMV and Epstein-Barr virus appeared linked to several top co-occurrence clusters.

The cohort comprised around 700 healthy bone marrow donors. At the time of sampling, all cohort members were nominally healthy, though unrecorded immune exposures were likely present. The donor tested CMV seronegative, placing the donor among the approximately 400 seronegative members of the cohort. Every donor gave a peripheral blood sample, and the peripheral blood mononuclear cells from that sample were used for TCR beta sequencing. The Qiagen DNeasy Blood Extraction Kit was used to extract genomic DNA from the blood cell samples. There are 14 amino acids in the CDR3, from cysteine to phenylalanine inclusive. Solely the CDR3 DNA is kept, with 42 bases framed from the first base. Trimming removed 2 bases from V and 3 bases from J; the gene matches leave 3 bases unexplained. Based on the germline V gene (reference sequence), the CDR1 and CDR2 sequences are SGHNT and YYREEE. Libraries came from the immunoSEQ multiplex PCR assay. A mixture of 60 forward primers for TCR Vbeta segments and 13 reverse primers for TCR Jbeta segments was used in the multiplex PCR. A multiplex PCR assay on genomic DNA amplified the CDR3 region of rearranged TCR beta genes. Amplified TCR beta libraries were sequenced as 87-base-pair reads on the Illumina HiSeq System. From the authors' description of their analysis: In a later analysis, approximately 74 million unique TCR beta chains were counted across the 500 to 850 repertoires, and about 9.9 million of these chains were shared by at least two donors. Raw reads were error-corrected and collapsed into unique sequences with a nearest-neighbor algorithm that merged closely related sequences to remove PCR and sequencing errors. To assign V, D and J gene segments, CDR3 sequences were aligned to IMGT reference sequences. Each retained sequence needed at least a six-nucleotide match to both a V gene segment and a J gene segment. A rearrangement was called productive if the CDR3 had no stop codons and remained in frame with V and J, and every other rearrangement was called non-productive. Following IMGT convention, CDR3 was defined as the stretch from the second conserved V-encoded cysteine to the conserved J-encoded phenylalanine. The earlier analysis of about 590 of the donors excluded sequences that lacked an unambiguous match to a single V gene segment. In an earlier analysis of roughly 600 of the donors, a V segment was called functional when productive rearrangements were above 56.7%, and segregating when the standard deviation between donors exceeded 5%. A statistical classification framework was developed to diagnose cytomegalovirus status using the catalog of TCR beta chain sequences. V and J gene assignment, in a later analysis, came from comparing TCR nucleotide sequences with IMGT/GENE-DB human TR gene sequences. In a later analysis, CDR3 sequences and most-parsimonious VDJ recombination scenarios were assigned using the TCRdist pipeline. A later analysis defined each TCR beta chain by its CDR3 amino acid sequence plus V-gene family, and excluded reads lacking a unique V-gene family. As a way to deal with suspected cross-contamination and a sequencing artifact, a later analysis dropped 450 to 600 nucleotide sequences that were highly shared and had low generation probability. A later analysis calculated a clonal expansion index for each public chain from normalized within-repertoire ranks of inferred template counts. Generation probabilities in a later analysis came from a VDJ recombination model fitted to out-of-frame rearrangements, and those results were checked against IGoR. In a later analysis, TCR-TCR, TCR-HLA and TCR-CMV co-occurrence was scored with hypergeometric tests, and a repertoire-size bias correction was applied to TCR pairs. A later analysis estimated false discovery rates by permuting HLA or CMV assignments 20 times. In a later analysis, co-occurring TCRs were grouped with DBSCAN, and TCRdist sequence similarity was added when clustering was performed within HLA-allele-positive subsets. Co-occurrence clustering excluded repertoires with fewer than 30,000 or more than 120,000 public chains, plus five with anomalous nucleotide sharing. TCRdb's version of the immuneACCESS table is confined to in-frame rearrangements and falls short of the full clone set. An unresolved V gene accounts for under half of the shortfall where checked; the remainder is of unknown origin. V, J and clone size reflect that table, while D and trimming were determined from the DNA. The table for this sample lists 200,000 or so clones; roughly four fifths of them were counted only once. About 0.092% of the sample is taken by the ten largest.

Rearrangement joined TRBV5-4 to TRBJ2-7; 9 central nucleotides agree with TRBD2. This clonotype originated in a boy aged 2 to 9 in good health and CMV-seronegative. Sequencing was performed on PBMCs. The CDR3 has the sequence CASSLSGGNYEQYF. The DNA is TGTGCCAGCAGCTTAAGCGGGGGGAACTACGAGCAGTACTTC.